This TCR beta chain was documented in a study of blood T cell repertoires in COVID-19. Study details: T cells, B-cell-depleted T cells, or PBMCs supplied cDNA or gDNA.

This clone was recorded a few times. This CDR3 has 15 residues. Germline values: CDR1 SGHTA, CDR2 FQGTGA. V was shortened by 5 bases and J by 9 bases, with 17 bases between the two germline ends. As handled by the study authors: Estimated nucleated cell counts came from reference gene primer amplification. Assay: immunoSEQ multiplex PCR; the TCRdb copy retains only in-frame clones and omits some. That table furnishes V, J and clone size, whereas the DNA furnished D and trimming. The profile covers 400,000 to 450,000 clones, with roughly 87% appearing a single time and approximately 0.55% taken by the ten largest. Participants were aged roughly 18 to 89 years from about two dozen US areas. Participant-given clinical history determined each cohort assignment.

Sequencing used PBMCs or T cells enriched from blood (not recorded which). The receptor comes from a man aged 18 to 29 who had recovered from COVID-19. The gene calls are TRBV7-3 and TRBJ1-6; the D gene is possibly TRBD1 (6 bases). CDR3 nucleotide sequence: TGTGCCAGCAGCCCGGCGGGGGGCGAGGGTTCACCCCTCCACTTT. It specifies CASSPAGGEGSPLHF.